Presented here are 30 T cell receptor beta chains from one specimen sequenced in a study of CD4 T cells in relation to SARS-CoV-2 and coronaviruses. Method: immunoSEQ multiplex PCR; TCRdb's copy keeps in-frame clones and lacks some. The table shows 35,000 or so clones, with about 86% occurring only once. Their antigens are not known. The sample consisted of naive CD4+ T cells from PBMCs, cultured in vitro. Noted subset: naive CD4+ T cells isolated by negative enrichment. These receptor sequences come from an adult with COVID-19.

To note about this clone: Because the CDR3's place on the DNA is in doubt, the DNA is left out and the CDR3 is given as listed by TCRdb. V is TRBV2 and J is TRBJ2-3; the D call in the table, TRBD2, was not verified against the DNA. The CDR3 is made up of 16 amino acids, end residues included. Germline lookup yields CDR1 SNHLY and CDR2 FYNNEI. Here the CDR3 reads CASILGGLGSTDTQYF.

V and J are TRBV3-1 (or the pseudogene TRBV3-2) and TRBJ2-6; TRBD1 matches at 7 bases. This CDR3 comprises 18 residues. V trimming: 4 bases; J trimming: 4 bases; junction bases outside the gene matches: 13. Germline CDR1 is LGHDT and CDR2 is YNNKEL (reference sequence). This chain's CDR3 is CASSPRWTGGSGANVLTF. Written as DNA, the CDR3 is TGTGCCAGCAGCCCCCGCTGGACAGGAGGTTCCGGGGCCAACGTCCTGACTTTC.

This clone appeared once. The J gene is TRBJ1-6, the V gene TRBV5-5; no definite D call. This CDR3 spans 12 amino acids. Trimming removed 0 bases from V and 8 bases from J, with 3 bases in between. Germline CDR1 is SGHKS and CDR2 is YYEKEE (reference sequence). The CDR3 DNA is TGTGCCAGCAGCTTGGGGGATTCACCCCTCCACTTT. Protein sequence: CASSLGDSPLHF.

The chain couples TRBV6-5 to TRBJ2-7; perhaps TRBD2 as D (6 bases). The germline V gene encodes CDR1 MNHEY and CDR2 SVGAGI. V was shortened by 7 bases and J by 0 bases, with 13 bases between the two germline ends. CDR3 length equals 14 residues. CDR3 nucleotide sequence: TGTGCCAGCACCCCAGCGGGCTTCTCCTACGAGCAGTACTTC. Amino acids: CASTPAGFSYEQYF.

The V call is TRBV6-2 or TRBV6-3, the J call TRBJ2-7; a possible D gene is TRBD1 (6 bases). The CDR3 length is 15 residues. Germline lookup yields CDR1 MNHEY and CDR2 SVGEGT. The V end was cut by 8 bases, the J end by 2 bases, with 19 bases between. CDR3 bases: TGTGCCAGCGGCCGTCTTCGAGACAGGACCTACGAGCAGTACTTC. This gives the protein CASGRLRDRTYEQYF.

The V gene is TRBV6-2 or TRBV6-3, the J gene TRBJ2-3; 9 positions agree with TRBD1. J lost 4 bases, V lost 2 bases, and 4 bases had no gene match. Germline assignment: CDR1 MNHEY and CDR2 SVGEGT. The CDR3 totals 15 residues. The CDR3 nucleotides are TGTGCCAGCAGTTACCAACAGGGGGCCGCAGATACGCAGTATTTT. This encodes CASSYQQGAADTQYF.

The rearrangement uses TRBV5-1 and TRBJ2-1; 10 nucleotides line up with TRBD2. CDR1 and CDR2 from the germline V gene are SGHRS and YFSETQ. The CDR3 length is 16 residues. J lost 9 bases, V lost 4 bases, and 13 bases had no gene match. The CDR3: CASSPMGAGGPGEQFF. For the CDR3, the DNA is TGCGCCAGCAGCCCCATGGGAGCGGGAGGGCCGGGTGAGCAGTTCTTC.

V and J are TRBV2 and TRBJ2-3; the match to TRBD1 covers 8 bases. V was pared by 5 bases and J by 5 bases, with 9 bases of the junction left unmatched. Germline V gene lookup returns CDR1 SNHLY and CDR2 FYNNEI. CDR3 length equals 15 residues. The CDR3: CASSPQGALVDTQYF. CDR3 sequence (DNA): TGTGCCAGCAGTCCGCAGGGGGCGCTTGTAGATACGCAGTATTTT.

Judged by abundance, this clone is medium-sized. The V and J genes are TRBV25-1 and TRBJ2-2, with TRBD2 identical over 9 bases. With V trimmed by 4 bases and J by 3 bases, 0 bases remained unmatched. In germline, CDR1 is MGHDK, CDR2 SYGVNS. This CDR3 region has 14 residues. Here the CDR3 reads CASSGTSDTGELFF. The CDR3 region has the DNA TGTGCCAGCAGTGGGACTAGCGACACCGGGGAGCTGTTTTTT.

CDR3: CASSPRLATNEKLFF. DNA for the CDR3: TGTGCCAGCTCGCCCCGATTGGCAACTAATGAAAAACTGTTTTTT. V and J are TRBV18 and TRBJ1-4; D is unclear. The germline CDR1 and CDR2 sequences are KGHSH and LQKENI. The CDR3 is made up of 15 amino acids. V lost 6 bases and J lost 0, with 11 bases in between.

The chain combines TRBV2 with TRBJ2-2; D perhaps matches TRBD1 (5 bases). CDR1 is SNHLY and CDR2 is FYNNEI in the germline V gene. Trimming removed 4 bases from V and 2 bases from J, with 8 bases in between. CDR3 length: 14 residues. This chain's CDR3 is CASSGTFNTGELFF. The CDR3 DNA reads as TGTGCCAGCAGTGGGACATTTAACACCGGGGAGCTGTTTTTT.

The chain recombines TRBV28 with TRBJ2-7; tentatively, D is TRBD1 (6 bases). Germline V gene data show CDR1 as MDHEN and CDR2 as SYDVKM. The CDR3 contains 14 residues. V was clipped by 7 bases and J by 3 bases, with 16 bases between them. The CDR3 sequence: CASTLTGVDYEQYF. As DNA, the CDR3 is TGTGCCAGCACCCTGACAGGAGTGGACTACGAGCAGTACTTC.

This clone was counted only a few times. The chain uses TRBV6-2 or TRBV6-3 and TRBJ2-1; D possibly corresponds to TRBD2 (6 bases). Looked up from germline, CDR1 is MNHEY and CDR2 is SVGEGT. The length of the CDR3 is 17 residues. The V end lost 2 bases, the J end lost 4 bases, and 18 bases lay between the germline ends. The DNA of the CDR3 is TGTGCCAGCAGTTACCTAGGGCGGGAATCCTATTACAATGAGCAGTTCTTC. Its protein product is CASSYLGRESYYNEQFF.

CDR3 region: CASSTHGGGGYEQYF. CDR3 DNA sequence: TGTGCCAGCAGTACCCACGGGGGCGGGGGCTACGAGCAGTACTTC. This chain connects TRBV28 to TRBJ2-7; D possibly corresponds to TRBD2 (7 bases). The CDR3 extends over 15 amino acids. Trimming shortened V by 5 bases and J by 3 bases, and 17 bases separated the two germline ends. Germline values: CDR1 MDHEN, CDR2 SYDVKM.

This sequence joins TRBV9 and TRBJ2-3; D may be TRBD2 (6 bases). Germline V gene data show CDR1 as SGDLS and CDR2 as YYNGEE. This CDR3 has 14 residues. Trimming stripped 0 bases from V and 5 bases from J, with 10 bases between. The CDR3 spells CASSVVGAGDTQYF. As DNA, the CDR3 is TGTGCCAGCAGCGTAGTGGGAGCGGGAGATACGCAGTATTTT.

The chain combines TRBV2 with TRBJ2-1; a possible D gene is TRBD2 (5 bases). The V gene lost 2 bases and the J gene lost 10 bases, with 15 bases spanning the gap. Germline CDR1 reads SNHLY; CDR2 reads FYNNEI. This CDR3 has 14 amino acids. CDR3 DNA: TGTGCCAGCAGTGAATTAGCGTATCTCCGCGAGCAGTTCTTC. Its protein product is CASSELAYLREQFF.

The CDR3 region is CASSSRTPRGTQYF. The CDR3 coding sequence is TGTGCCAGCAGTTCTCGGACTCCCAGGGGTACGCAGTATTTT. The chain joins TRBV28 to TRBJ2-3; D perhaps matches TRBD1 (6 bases). The CDR3 length is 14 residues. Trimming shortened V by 4 bases and J by 8 bases, and 16 bases separated the two germline ends. The germline V gene has CDR1 MDHEN and CDR2 SYDVKM. Using reference TRBV28 and TRBJ2-3 for the parts outside the CDR3, the full variable domain is DVKVTQSSRYLVKRTGEKVFLECVQDMDHENMFWYRQDPGLGLRLIYFSYDVKMKEKGDIPEGYSVSREKKERFSLILESASTNQTSMYLCASSSRTPRGTQYFGPGTRLTVL.

The chain couples TRBV5-5 to TRBJ1-5; D is unresolved. This CDR3 comprises 14 residues. Germline V gene lookup returns CDR1 SGHKS and CDR2 YYEKEE (reference sequence). Trimming removed 1 base from V and 2 bases from J, with 7 bases in between. Here the CDR3 reads CASSLWSGNQPQHF. CDR3 sequence (DNA): TGTGCCAGCAGCTTGTGGTCGGGCAATCAGCCCCAGCATTTT.

Here the CDR3 DNA reads TGTGCCAGCTCACCACCCTTGAGACAGGGTGCCAACGTCCTGACTTTC. Translated, it gives CASSPPLRQGANVLTF. The chain is built from TRBV18 and TRBJ2-6; 7 nucleotides agree with TRBD1. J lost 7 bases, V lost 0 bases, and 6 bases had no gene match. Germline lookup yields CDR1 KGHSH and CDR2 LQKENI. This CDR3 spans 16 amino acids.

The V call is TRBV13, the J call TRBJ2-1, with D possibly TRBD1 on 5 matching bases. This CDR3 comprises 11 residues. V was cut by 6 bases and J by 8 bases, with 8 bases left in between. CDR1 and CDR2 from the germline V gene are PRHDT and FYEKMQ (reference sequence). The CDR3 bases are TGTGCCAGCAGGGGGCGAGATGAGCAGTTCTTC. Its translation: CASRGRDEQFF.

V usage is TRBV5-6 and J usage is TRBJ2-1, with TRBD1 as a possible D gene (5 bases). V lost 3 bases and J 10 bases, leaving 14 bases between the germline ends. CDR1 and CDR2 (germline): SGHDT, YYEEEE. This CDR3 spans 13 amino acids. Here the CDR3 reads CASSWGQAWEQFF. CDR3 bases: TGTGCCAGCAGCTGGGGCCAGGCTTGGGAGCAGTTCTTC.

This clone was counted only a few times. DNA for the CDR3: TGTGCCAGCAGCCGACAGGGGGTGGATGAAAAACTGTTTTTT. Its translation: CASSRQGVDEKLFF. The chain recombines TRBV3-1 (or the pseudogene TRBV3-2) with TRBJ1-4; TRBD1 agrees at 9 bases. The J segment lost 6 bases and the V segment lost 4 bases, leaving 3 bases of the junction unmatched. This CDR3 comprises 14 residues. The germline gives CDR1 LGHDT, CDR2 YNNKEL (reference sequence).

DNA for the CDR3: TGTGCCAGCACCGTTCGCCAGCCCCAGCATTTT. It specifies CASTVRQPQHF. This rearrangement joins TRBV6-9 to TRBJ1-5; no reliable D call. This CDR3 comprises 11 residues. Trimming cost V 7 bases and J 7 bases, with 8 bases left between them. Per germline, CDR1 MNHGY and CDR2 SVAAGI.

This chain joins TRBV9 and TRBJ2-1; 8 nucleotides align to TRBD1. The germline V gene encodes CDR1 SGDLS and CDR2 YYNGEE. V dropped 6 bases and J dropped 9; count of bases not matched to a gene: 17. The CDR3 is made up of 16 amino acids. This chain's CDR3 is CASTEYLQGARSEQFF. As DNA, the CDR3 is TGTGCCAGCACCGAATACTTGCAGGGGGCGCGGAGTGAGCAGTTCTTC.

The chain employs TRBV6-5 and TRBJ2-5; 11 nucleotides agree with TRBD1. CDR1 and CDR2 from the germline V gene are MNHEY and SVGAGI. Losses at the gene ends were 4 bases for V and 5 bases for J; bases not matched to a gene: 6. The CDR3 consists of 15 residues. The CDR3 reads CASSFGQGARETQYF. In DNA form, the CDR3 reads TGTGCCAGCAGTTTTGGACAGGGGGCTCGGGAGACCCAGTACTTC.

This clone appeared once. The V and J genes are TRBV19 and TRBJ1-1, with D uncertain. The V gene lost 6 bases and the J gene lost 1 base, with 9 bases spanning the gap. Germline loops: CDR1 LNHDA, CDR2 SQIVND (reference sequence). This CDR3 region has 13 residues. CDR3: CASREVTNTEAFF. DNA of the CDR3: TGTGCCAGTAGGGAGGTCACGAACACTGAAGCTTTCTTT.

The chain carries TRBV25-1 and TRBJ1-1, with unresolved D. V was trimmed by 6 bases and J by 1 base, leaving 9 bases between them. This CDR3 is built from 13 residues. Germline values: CDR1 MGHDK, CDR2 SYGVNS. CDR3 amino acids: CASSTGPNTEAFF. The DNA for the CDR3 is TGTGCCAGCAGCACCGGGCCGAACACTGAAGCTTTCTTT. The entire variable domain, with the rest obtained from reference TRBV25-1 and TRBJ1-1, is as follows: EADIYQTPRYLVIGTGKKITLECSQTMGHDKMYWYQQDPGMELHLIHYSYGVNSTEKGDLSSESTVSRIRTEHFPLTLESARPSHTSQYLCASSTGPNTEAFFGQGTRLTVV.

The chain joins TRBV13 to TRBJ2-6, with D maybe TRBD1 (5 bases). The CDR3 is 15 amino acids. Per germline, CDR1 PRHDT and CDR2 FYEKMQ (reference sequence). Trimming took 5 bases from V and 1 from J, leaving 9 bases between them. CDR3 nucleotide sequence: TGTGCCAGCAGCCTTAGGGGTTCTGGGGCCAACGTCCTGACTTTC. It codes for CASSLRGSGANVLTF. Combining the CDR3 with reference TRBV13 and TRBJ2-6 gives the whole variable domain AAGVIQSPRHLIKEKRETATLKCYPIPRHDTVYWYQQGPGQDPQFLISFYEKMQSDKGSIPDRFSAQQFSDYHSELNMSSLELGDSALYFCASSLRGSGANVLTFGAGSRLTVL.

This clone was counted only a few times. The V gene is TRBV5-5, the J gene TRBJ2-7; unclear D gene. From germline, CDR1 is SGHKS and CDR2 YYEKEE (reference sequence). The CDR3 has 12 residues. V gave up 0 bases and J gave up 3 bases, with 4 bases separating them. CDR3 DNA sequence: TGTGCCAGCAGCTTGGTGGGCTACGAGCAGTACTTC. Residues: CASSLVGYEQYF.

This rearrangement joins TRBV3-1 (or the pseudogene TRBV3-2) to TRBJ1-1; no clear D gene. The length of the CDR3 is 16 residues. V shed 2 bases and J shed 0 bases, with 13 bases lying between them. Germline V gene lookup returns CDR1 LGHDT and CDR2 YNNKEL (reference sequence). The CDR3 here is CASSQMGLGMNTEAFF. CDR3 nucleotides: TGTGCCAGCAGCCAAATGGGGTTAGGAATGAACACTGAAGCTTTCTTT.